This T cell receptor beta chain was captured by sequencing in a study of blood T cell repertoires in COVID-19. Study-level information: The United States, Italy and Spain supplied acute and convalescent COVID-19 samples. T cells, B-cell-depleted T cells, or PBMCs supplied cDNA or gDNA.

This CDR3 is 16 amino acids long. Germline V gene sequence: CDR1 SQVTM, CDR2 ANQGSEA. Trimming removed 3 bases from V and 3 bases from J, with 20 bases in between. As handled by the study authors: Estimated nucleated cell counts came from reference gene primer amplification. Measured with immunoSEQ multiplex PCR; TCRdb has only the in-frame clones, and not every one. D and trimming come from the DNA, and the V and J calls and clone size come from that table. The repertoire has tens of thousands of clones, over 80% of them found once; the top ten carry more than 4.5%. The chain is built from TRBV29-1 and TRBJ2-5; D is possibly TRBD2 (8 bases). This receptor was identified in a man between 50 and 59 years old with active COVID-19. Material for sequencing was peripheral blood. The CDR3 nucleotides read TGCAGCGTTGAGGACGGGGGGGGACAGACTGAAGAGACCCAGTACTTC. Its translation: CSVEDGGGQTEETQYF.